This T cell receptor (beta chain) was sequenced during a study of blood T cell repertoires in COVID-19. With 3 bases clipped from V and 8 bases from J, the junction kept 6 bases outside the gene matches. This CDR3 is 15 amino acids long. Germline assignment: CDR1 SNHLY and CDR2 FYNNEI. Sequencing used immunoSEQ multiplex PCR; TCRdb keeps in-frame clones, though not all of them. The profile shows around 43,000 clones, 80% to 90% of them singletons. This chain links TRBV2 with TRBJ2-1; TRBD2 agrees at 11 bases. The receptor comes from a human donor in a cohort sampled during active COVID-19. Sequencing used peripheral blood. The DNA of the CDR3 is TGTGCCAGCAGTGAGCTAGCGGGGGGCGTGTATGAGCAGTTCTTC. Translating it yields CASSELAGGVYEQFF.